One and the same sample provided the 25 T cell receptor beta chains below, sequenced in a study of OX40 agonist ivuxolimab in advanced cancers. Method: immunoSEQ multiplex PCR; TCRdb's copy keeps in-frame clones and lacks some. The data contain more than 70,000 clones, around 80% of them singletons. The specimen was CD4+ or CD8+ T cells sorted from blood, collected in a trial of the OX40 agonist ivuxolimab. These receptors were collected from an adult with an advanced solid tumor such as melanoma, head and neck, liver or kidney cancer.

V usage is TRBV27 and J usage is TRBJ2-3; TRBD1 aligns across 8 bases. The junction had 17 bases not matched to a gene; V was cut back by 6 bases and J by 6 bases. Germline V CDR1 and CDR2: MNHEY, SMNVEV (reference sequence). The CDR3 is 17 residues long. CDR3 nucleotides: TGTGCCAGCAGACAACTAAACGGACAGGGCCCAGGGGATACGCAGTATTTT. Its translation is CASRQLNGQGPGDTQYF.

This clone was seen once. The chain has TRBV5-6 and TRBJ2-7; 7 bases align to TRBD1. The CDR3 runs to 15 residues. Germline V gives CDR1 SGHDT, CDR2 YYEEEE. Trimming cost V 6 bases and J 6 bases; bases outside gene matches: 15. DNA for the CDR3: TGTGCCAGCACCCAAGGAATAGGGACAGACCCCGAGCAGTACTTC. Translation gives CASTQGIGTDPEQYF.

The CDR3 sequence is CASSPRGAQETQYF. For the CDR3, the DNA is TGTGCCAGCTCACCACGGGGGGCTCAAGAGACCCAGTACTTC. This rearrangement joins TRBV18 to TRBJ2-5, with D perhaps being TRBD1 or TRBD2 (6 bases each). V was cut by 1 base and J by 2 bases, with 8 bases left in between. Germline values: CDR1 KGHSH, CDR2 LQKENI. CDR3 length equals 14 residues.

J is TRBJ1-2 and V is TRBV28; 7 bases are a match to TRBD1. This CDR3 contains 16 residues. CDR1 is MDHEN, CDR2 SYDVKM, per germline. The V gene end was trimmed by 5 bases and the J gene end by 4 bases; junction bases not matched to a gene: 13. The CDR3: CASSATWGGTAYGYTF. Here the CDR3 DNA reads TGTGCCAGCAGTGCTACCTGGGGAGGGACAGCCTATGGCTACACCTTC.

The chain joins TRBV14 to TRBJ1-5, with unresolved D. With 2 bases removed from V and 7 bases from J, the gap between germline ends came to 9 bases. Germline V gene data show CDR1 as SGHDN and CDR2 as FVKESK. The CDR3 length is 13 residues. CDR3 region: CASSQYEGQPQHF. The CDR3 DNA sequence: TGTGCCAGCAGCCAATACGAAGGACAGCCCCAGCATTTT.

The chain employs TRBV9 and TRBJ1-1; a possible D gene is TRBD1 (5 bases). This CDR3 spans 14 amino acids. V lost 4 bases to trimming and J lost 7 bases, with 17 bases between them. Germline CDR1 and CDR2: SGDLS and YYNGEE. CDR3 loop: CASSPWEGPFEAFF. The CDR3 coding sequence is TGTGCCAGCAGCCCATGGGAGGGGCCTTTTGAAGCTTTCTTT.

The CDR3 nucleotides read TGCGCCAGCAGCGTGCACACAGATACGCAGTATTTT. It yields the protein CASSVHTDTQYF. This chain links TRBV5-1 with TRBJ2-3; no clear D. This CDR3 contains 12 residues. Germline V gene data show CDR1 as SGHRS and CDR2 as YFSETQ. Trimming cost V 4 bases and J 2 bases, with 5 bases left between them.

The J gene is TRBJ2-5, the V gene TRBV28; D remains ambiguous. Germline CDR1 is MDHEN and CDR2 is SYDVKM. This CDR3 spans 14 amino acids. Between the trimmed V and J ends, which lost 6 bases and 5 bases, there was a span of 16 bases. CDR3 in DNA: TGTGCCAGCAGCCACCCTCGCCGTTATGAGACCCAGTACTTC. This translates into CASSHPRRYETQYF.

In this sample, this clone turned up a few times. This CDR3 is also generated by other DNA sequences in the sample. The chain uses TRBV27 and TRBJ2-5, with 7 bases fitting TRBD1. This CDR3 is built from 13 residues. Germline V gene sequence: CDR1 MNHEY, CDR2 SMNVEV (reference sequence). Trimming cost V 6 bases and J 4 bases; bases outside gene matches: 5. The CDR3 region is CASSRDSSETQYF. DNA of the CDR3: TGTGCCAGCAGCCGGGACAGTTCAGAGACCCAGTACTTC.

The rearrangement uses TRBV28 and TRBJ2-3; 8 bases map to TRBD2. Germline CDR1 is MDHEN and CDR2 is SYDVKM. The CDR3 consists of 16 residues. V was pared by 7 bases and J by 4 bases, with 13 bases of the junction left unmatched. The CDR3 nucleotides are TGTGCCAGCAACACCGGGGGGGCTCCCCAGTCAGATACGCAGTATTTT. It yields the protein CASNTGGAPQSDTQYF.

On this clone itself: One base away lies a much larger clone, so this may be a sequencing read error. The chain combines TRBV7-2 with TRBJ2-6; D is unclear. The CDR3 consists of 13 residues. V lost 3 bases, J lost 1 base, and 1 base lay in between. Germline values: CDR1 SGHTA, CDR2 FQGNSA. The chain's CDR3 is CASSFSGANVLTF. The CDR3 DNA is TGTGCCAGCAGCTTTTCTGGGGCCAACGTCCTGACTTTC.

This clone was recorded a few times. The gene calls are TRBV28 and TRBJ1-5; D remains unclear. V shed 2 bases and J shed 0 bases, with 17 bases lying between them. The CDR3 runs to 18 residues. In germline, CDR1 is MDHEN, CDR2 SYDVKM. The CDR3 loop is CASSLELYRSTSNQPQHF. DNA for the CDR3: TGTGCCAGCAGTTTAGAGTTGTACAGAAGCACTAGCAATCAGCCCCAGCATTTT.

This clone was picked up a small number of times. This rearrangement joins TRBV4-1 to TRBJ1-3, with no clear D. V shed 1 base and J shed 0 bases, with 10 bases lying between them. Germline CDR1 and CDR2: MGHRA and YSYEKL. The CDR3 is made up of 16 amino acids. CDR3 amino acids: CASSQVTLSSGNTIYF. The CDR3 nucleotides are TGCGCCAGCAGCCAAGTGACCCTGAGCTCTGGAAACACCATATATTTT.

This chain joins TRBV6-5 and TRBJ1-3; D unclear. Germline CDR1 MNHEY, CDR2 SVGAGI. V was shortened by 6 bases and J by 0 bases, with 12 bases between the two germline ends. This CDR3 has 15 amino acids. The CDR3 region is CASSSRLPSGNTIYF. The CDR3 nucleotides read TGTGCCAGCAGCTCCCGTCTTCCCTCTGGAAACACCATATATTTT.

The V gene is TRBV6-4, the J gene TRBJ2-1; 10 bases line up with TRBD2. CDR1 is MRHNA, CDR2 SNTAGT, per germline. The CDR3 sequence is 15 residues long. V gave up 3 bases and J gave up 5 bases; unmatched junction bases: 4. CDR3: CASSELAGVNNEQFF. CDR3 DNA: TGTGCCAGCAGTGAGCTAGCGGGAGTTAACAATGAGCAGTTCTTC.

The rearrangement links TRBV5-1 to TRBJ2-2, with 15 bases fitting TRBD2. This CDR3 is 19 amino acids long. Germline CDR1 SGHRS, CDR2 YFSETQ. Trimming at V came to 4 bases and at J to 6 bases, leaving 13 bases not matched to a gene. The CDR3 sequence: CASSPRTSGRAIRPGELFF. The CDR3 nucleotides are TGCGCCAGCAGCCCCAGGACTAGCGGGAGGGCCATAAGACCCGGGGAGCTGTTTTTT.

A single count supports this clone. CDR3: CASSEPVFKEPFNYGYTF. CDR3 bases: TGTGCCAGCAGTGAACCTGTTTTTAAGGAACCTTTTAACTATGGCTACACCTTC. The rearrangement joins TRBV2 to TRBJ1-2, with D uncertain. CDR1 and CDR2 (germline): SNHLY, FYNNEI. The CDR3 loop spans 18 amino acids. Trimming shortened V by 2 bases and J by 1 base, and 20 bases separated the two germline ends. Looking up the rest from reference TRBV2 and TRBJ1-2 gives the full variable domain: EPEVTQTPSHQVTQMGQEVILRCVPISNHLYFYWYRQILGQKVEFLVSFYNNEISEKSEIFDDQFSVERPDGSNFTLKIRSTKLEDSAMYFCASSEPVFKEPFNYGYTFGSGTRLTVV.

CDR3 region: CASSVTEGGAAYNEQFF. In nucleotides, the CDR3 is TGTGCCAGCAGTGTAACAGAGGGGGGGGCCGCCTACAATGAGCAGTTCTTC. The chain carries TRBV6-1 and TRBJ2-1; D is possibly TRBD2 (7 bases). Germline V gene lookup returns CDR1 MNHNS and CDR2 SASEGT. V lost 4 bases and J lost 2, with 18 bases in between. This CDR3 spans 17 amino acids.

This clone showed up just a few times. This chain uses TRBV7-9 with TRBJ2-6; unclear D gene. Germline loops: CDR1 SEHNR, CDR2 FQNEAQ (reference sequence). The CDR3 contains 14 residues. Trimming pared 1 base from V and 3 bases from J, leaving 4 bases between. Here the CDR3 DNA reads TGTGCCAGCAGCTTAGTAGTTGGGGCCAACGTCCTGACTTTC. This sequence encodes CASSLVVGANVLTF.

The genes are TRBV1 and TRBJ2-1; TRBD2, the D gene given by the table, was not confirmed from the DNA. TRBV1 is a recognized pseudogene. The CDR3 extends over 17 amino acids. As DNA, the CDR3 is TGCACCAGCAGCTTTTACGCCGGGACTTACTCTTACAATGAGCAGTTCTTC. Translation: CTSSFYAGTYSYNEQFF.

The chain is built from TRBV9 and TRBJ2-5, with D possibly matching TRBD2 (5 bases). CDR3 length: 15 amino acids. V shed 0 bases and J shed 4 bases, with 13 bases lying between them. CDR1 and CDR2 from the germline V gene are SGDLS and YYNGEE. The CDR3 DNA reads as TGTGCCAGCAGCGTAGGAAGCGGTAGAGGAGAGACCCAGTACTTC. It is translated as CASSVGSGRGETQYF.

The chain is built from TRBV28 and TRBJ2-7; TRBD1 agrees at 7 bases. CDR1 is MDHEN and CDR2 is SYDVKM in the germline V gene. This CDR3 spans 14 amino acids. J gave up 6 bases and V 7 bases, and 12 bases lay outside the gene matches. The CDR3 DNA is TGTGCCAGCACCCCCCGCGCGGCAGGGGGCGAGCAGTACTTC. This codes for CASTPRAAGGEQYF.

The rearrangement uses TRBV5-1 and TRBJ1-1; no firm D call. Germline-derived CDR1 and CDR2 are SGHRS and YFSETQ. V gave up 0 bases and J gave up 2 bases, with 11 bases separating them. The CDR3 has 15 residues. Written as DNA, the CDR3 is TGCGCCAGCAGCTTGGATCAAACTGACAACACTGAAGCTTTCTTT. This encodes CASSLDQTDNTEAFF.

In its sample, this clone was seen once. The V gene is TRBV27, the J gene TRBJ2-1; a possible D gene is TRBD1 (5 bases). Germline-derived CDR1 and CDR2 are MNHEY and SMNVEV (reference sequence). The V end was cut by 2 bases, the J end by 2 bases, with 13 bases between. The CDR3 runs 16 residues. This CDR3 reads CASSLRGLITYNEQFF. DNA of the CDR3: TGTGCCAGCAGTTTAAGGGGATTAATAACCTACAATGAGCAGTTCTTC.

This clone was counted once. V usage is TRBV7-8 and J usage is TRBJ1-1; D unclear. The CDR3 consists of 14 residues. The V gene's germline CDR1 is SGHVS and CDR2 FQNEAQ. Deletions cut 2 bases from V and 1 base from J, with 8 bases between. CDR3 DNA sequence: TGTGCCAGCAGCTTAAAGGGAGCGAACACTGAAGCTTTCTTT. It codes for CASSLKGANTEAFF.